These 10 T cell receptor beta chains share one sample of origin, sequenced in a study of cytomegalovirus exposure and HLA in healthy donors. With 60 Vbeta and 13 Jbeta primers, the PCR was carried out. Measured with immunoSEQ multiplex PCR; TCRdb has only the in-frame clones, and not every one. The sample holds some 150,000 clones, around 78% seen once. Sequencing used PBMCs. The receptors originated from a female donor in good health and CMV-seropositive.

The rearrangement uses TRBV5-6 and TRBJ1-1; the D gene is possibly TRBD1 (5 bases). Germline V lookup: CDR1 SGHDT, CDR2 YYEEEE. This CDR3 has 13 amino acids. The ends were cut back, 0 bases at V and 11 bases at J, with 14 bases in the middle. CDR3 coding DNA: TGTGCCAGCAGCTTGGACACCAGGGAGGCGGCTTTCTTT. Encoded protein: CASSLDTREAAFF.

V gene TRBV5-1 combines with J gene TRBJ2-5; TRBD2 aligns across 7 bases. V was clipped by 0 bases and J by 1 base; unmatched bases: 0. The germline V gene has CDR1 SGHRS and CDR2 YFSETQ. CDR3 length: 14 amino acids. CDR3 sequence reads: CASSLGEGQETQYF. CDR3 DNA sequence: TGCGCCAGCAGCTTGGGGGAGGGCCAAGAGACCCAGTACTTC.

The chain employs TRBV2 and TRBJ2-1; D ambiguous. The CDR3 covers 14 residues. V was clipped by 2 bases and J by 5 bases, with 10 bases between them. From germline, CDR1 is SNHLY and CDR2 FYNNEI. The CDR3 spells CASSERAAHNEQFF. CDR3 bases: TGTGCCAGCAGTGAAAGAGCCGCGCACAATGAGCAGTTCTTC.

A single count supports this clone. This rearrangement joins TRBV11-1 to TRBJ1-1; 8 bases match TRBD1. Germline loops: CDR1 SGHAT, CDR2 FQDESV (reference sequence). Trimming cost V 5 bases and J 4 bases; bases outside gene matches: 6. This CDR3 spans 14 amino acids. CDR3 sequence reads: CASSRTGMGTEAFF. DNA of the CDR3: TGTGCCAGCAGCAGGACAGGGATGGGCACTGAAGCTTTCTTT.

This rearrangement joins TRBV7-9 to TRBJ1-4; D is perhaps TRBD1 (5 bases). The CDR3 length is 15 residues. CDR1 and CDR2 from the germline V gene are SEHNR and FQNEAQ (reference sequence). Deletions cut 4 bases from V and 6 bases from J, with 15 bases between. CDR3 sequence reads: CASSYSPGGDEKLFF. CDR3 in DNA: TGTGCCAGCAGCTACAGCCCTGGGGGGGATGAAAAACTGTTTTTT.

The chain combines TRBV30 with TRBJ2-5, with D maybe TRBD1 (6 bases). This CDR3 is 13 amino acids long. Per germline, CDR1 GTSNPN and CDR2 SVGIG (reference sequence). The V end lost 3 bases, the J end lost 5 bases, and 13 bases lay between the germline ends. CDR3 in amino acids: CAWSPGTWETQYF. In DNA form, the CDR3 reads TGTGCCTGGAGCCCCGGGACATGGGAGACCCAGTACTTC.

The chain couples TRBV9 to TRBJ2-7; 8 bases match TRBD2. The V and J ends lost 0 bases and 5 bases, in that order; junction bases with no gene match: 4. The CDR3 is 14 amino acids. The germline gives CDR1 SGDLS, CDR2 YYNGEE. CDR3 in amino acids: CASSVDGGEHEQYF. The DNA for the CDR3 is TGTGCCAGCAGCGTAGACGGGGGGGAGCACGAGCAGTACTTC. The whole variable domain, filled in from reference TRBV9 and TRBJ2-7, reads DSGVTQTPKHLITATGQRVTLRCSPRSGDLSVYWYQQSLDQGLQFLIQYYNGEERAKGNILERFSAQQFPDLHSELNLSSLELGDSALYFCASSVDGGEHEQYFGPGTRLTVT.

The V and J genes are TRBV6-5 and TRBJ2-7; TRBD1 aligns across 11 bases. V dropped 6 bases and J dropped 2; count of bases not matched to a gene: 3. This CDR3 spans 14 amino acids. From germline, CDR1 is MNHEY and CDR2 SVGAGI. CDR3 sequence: CASREGQGAYEQYF. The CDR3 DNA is TGTGCCAGCAGAGAGGGACAGGGGGCCTACGAGCAGTACTTC.

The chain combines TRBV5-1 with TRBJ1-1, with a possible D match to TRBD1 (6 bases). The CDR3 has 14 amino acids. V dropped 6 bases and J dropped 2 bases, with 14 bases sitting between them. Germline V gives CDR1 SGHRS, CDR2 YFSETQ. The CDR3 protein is CASNVDSRNTEAFF. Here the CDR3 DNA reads TGCGCCAGCAACGTGGACAGTCGAAACACTGAAGCTTTCTTT.

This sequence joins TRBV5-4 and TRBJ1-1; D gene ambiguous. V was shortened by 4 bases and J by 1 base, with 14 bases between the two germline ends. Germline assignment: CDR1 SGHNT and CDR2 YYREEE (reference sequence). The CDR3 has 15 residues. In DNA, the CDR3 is TGTGCCAGCAGCCCCAGCCGGGTCTCGAACACTGAAGCTTTCTTT. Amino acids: CASSPSRVSNTEAFF.